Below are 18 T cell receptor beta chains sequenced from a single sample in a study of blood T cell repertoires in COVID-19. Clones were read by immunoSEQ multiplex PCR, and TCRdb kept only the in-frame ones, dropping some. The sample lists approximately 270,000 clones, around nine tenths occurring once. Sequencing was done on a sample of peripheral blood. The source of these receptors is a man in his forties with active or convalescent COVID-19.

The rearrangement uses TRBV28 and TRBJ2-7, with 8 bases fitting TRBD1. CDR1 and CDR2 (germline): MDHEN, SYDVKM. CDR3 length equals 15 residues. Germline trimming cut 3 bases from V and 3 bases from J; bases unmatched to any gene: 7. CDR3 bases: TGTGCCAGCAGTTTTCTCTCGGACAGGGACTACGAGCAGTACTTC. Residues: CASSFLSDRDYEQYF.

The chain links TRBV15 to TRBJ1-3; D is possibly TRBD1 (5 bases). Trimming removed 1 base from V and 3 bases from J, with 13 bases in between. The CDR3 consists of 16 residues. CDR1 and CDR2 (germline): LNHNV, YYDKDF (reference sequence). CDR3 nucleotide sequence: TGTGCCACCAGCAGAGGGGGCGAAGGGCGTGGAAACACCATATATTTT. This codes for CATSRGGEGRGNTIYF.

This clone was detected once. The CDR3 DNA sequence: TGTGCCAGCAGCCTACTAGGAGTCGGGACTGAAGCTTTCTTT. Encoded protein: CASSLLGVGTEAFF. The chain links TRBV6-5 to TRBJ1-1; no clear D. The V end was cut by 6 bases, the J end by 5 bases, with 16 bases between. CDR1 is MNHEY and CDR2 is SVGAGI in the germline V gene. The CDR3 runs to 14 residues.

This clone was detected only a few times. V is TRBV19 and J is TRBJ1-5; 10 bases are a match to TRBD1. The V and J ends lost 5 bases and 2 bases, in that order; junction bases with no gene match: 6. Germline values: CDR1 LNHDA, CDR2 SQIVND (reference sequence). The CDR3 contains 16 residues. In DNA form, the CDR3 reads TGTGCCAGTAGTTCGACAGGGGGCGTCGGCAATCAGCCCCAGCATTTT. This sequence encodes CASSSTGGVGNQPQHF.

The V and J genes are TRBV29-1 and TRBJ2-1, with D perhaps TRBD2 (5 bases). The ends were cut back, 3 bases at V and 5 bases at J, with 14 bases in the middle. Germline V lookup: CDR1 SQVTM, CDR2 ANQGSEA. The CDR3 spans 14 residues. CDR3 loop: CSVDRVRRDNEQFF. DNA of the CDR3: TGCAGCGTTGATAGGGTGAGGCGGGACAATGAGCAGTTCTTC.

The CDR3 DNA follows: TGTGCCAGTAGGAGGGGGGGCCCGAACACTGAAGCTTTCTTT. Its translation: CASRRGGPNTEAFF. V usage is TRBV19 and J usage is TRBJ1-1, with D possibly matching TRBD1 (6 bases). Trimming took off 6 bases at V and 1 base at J, with 12 bases between the two ends. From germline, CDR1 is LNHDA and CDR2 SQIVND (reference sequence). The CDR3 extends over 14 amino acids.

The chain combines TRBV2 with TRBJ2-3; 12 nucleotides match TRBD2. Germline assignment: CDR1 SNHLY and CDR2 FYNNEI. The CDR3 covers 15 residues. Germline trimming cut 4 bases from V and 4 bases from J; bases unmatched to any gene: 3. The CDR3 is CASSGLAGESDTQYF. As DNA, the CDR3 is TGTGCCAGCAGTGGACTAGCGGGAGAATCAGATACGCAGTATTTT.

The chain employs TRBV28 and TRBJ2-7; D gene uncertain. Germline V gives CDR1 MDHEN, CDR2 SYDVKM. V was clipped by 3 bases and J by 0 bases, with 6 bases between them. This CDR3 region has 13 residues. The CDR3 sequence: CASSLVGSYEQYF. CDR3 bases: TGTGCCAGCAGTTTGGTCGGCTCCTACGAGCAGTACTTC.

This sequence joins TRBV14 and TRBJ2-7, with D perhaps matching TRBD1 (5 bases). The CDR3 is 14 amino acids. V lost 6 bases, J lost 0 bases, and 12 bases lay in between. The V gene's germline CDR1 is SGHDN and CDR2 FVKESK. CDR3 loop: CASRGPGHSYEQYF. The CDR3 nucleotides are TGTGCCAGCAGGGGGCCAGGACACTCCTACGAGCAGTACTTC.

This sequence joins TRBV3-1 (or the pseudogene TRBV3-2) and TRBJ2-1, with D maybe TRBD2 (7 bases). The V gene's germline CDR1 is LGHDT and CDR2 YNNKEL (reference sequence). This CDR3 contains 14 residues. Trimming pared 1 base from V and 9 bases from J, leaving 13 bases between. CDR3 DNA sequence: TGTGCCAGCAGCCAAGGTCGGGGGGCGAGTGAGCAGTTCTTC. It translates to CASSQGRGASEQFF.

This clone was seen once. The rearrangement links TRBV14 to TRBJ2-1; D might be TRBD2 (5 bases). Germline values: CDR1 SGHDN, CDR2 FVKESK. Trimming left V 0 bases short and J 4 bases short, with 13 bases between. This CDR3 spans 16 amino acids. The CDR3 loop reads CASSQDSGYPYNEQFF. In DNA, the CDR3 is TGTGCCAGCAGCCAAGATTCGGGGTACCCTTACAATGAGCAGTTCTTC.

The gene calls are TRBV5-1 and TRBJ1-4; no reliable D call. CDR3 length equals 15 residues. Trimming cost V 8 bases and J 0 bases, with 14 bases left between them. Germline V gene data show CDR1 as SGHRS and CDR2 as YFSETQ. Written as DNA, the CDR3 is TGCGCCAGTGCATTAAGCGTGTCAACTAATGAAAAACTGTTTTTT. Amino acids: CASALSVSTNEKLFF.

The CDR3 nucleotides read TGTGCCAGCAGCTGGGGAACAGGTGGCAGGAATGAAAAACTGTTTTTT. Protein product: CASSWGTGGRNEKLFF. The J gene is TRBJ1-4, the V gene TRBV5-5, with a tentative D call TRBD1 (5 bases). V was clipped by 3 bases and J by 5 bases, with 17 bases between them. The germline gives CDR1 SGHKS, CDR2 YYEKEE (reference sequence). The CDR3 sequence is 16 residues long.

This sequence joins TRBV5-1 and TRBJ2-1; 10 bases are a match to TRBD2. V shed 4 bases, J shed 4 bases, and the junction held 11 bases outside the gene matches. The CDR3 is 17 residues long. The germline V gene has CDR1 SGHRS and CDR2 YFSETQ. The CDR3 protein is CASSPEGLAVLYNEQFF. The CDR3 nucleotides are TGCGCCAGCAGCCCTGAAGGACTAGCGGTCCTTTACAATGAGCAGTTCTTC.

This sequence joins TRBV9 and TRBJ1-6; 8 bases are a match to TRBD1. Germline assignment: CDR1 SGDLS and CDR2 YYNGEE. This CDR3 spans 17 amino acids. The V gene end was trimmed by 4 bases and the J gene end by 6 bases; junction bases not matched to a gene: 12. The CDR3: CASSPQTGEGFNSPLHF. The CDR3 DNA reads TGTGCCAGCAGCCCCCAGACAGGGGAAGGGTTTAATTCACCCCTCCACTTT.

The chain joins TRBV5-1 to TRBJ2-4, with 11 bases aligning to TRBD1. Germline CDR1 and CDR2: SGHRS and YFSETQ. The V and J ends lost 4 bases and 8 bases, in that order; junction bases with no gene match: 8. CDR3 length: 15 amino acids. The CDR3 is CASSRSGTGGHIQYF. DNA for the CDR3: TGCGCCAGCAGCCGCTCCGGGACAGGGGGGCACATTCAGTACTTC. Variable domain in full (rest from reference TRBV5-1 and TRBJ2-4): KAGVTQTPRYLIKTRGQQVTLSCSPISGHRSVSWYQQTPGQGLQFLFEYFSETQRNKGNFPGRFSGRQFSNSRSEMNVSTLELGDSALYLCASSRSGTGGHIQYFGAGTRLSVL.

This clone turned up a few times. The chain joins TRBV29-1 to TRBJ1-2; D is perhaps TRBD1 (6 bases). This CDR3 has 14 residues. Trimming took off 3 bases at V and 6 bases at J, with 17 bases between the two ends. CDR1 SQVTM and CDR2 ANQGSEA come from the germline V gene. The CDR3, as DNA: TGCAGCGTTGATTCGGTCAGGGGACCAGATGGCTACACCTTC. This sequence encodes CSVDSVRGPDGYTF.

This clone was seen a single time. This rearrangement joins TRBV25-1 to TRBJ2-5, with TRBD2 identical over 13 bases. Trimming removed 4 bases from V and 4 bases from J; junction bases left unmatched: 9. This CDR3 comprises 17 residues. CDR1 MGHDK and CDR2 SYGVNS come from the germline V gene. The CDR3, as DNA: TGTGCCAGCAGTGTCCTACTAGCGGGAGGGCCCCCAGAGACCCAGTACTTC. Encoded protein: CASSVLLAGGPPETQYF.